Included here is one T cell receptor beta chain sequence, with context. This specimen comes from a study of blood T cell repertoires in COVID-19. Study-level information: Acute and convalescent COVID-19 specimens originated in the United States, Italy and Spain.

Original methodology: By means of reference gene primer amplification, nucleated cell counts were estimated. The repertoire was sequenced with immunoSEQ multiplex PCR; TCRdb's copy has only in-frame clones and lacks some. The D gene and trimming were derived from the DNA, and the V and J assignments and clone size from that table. The data show 250,000 to 300,000 clones, with 89% seen just once and about 1.7% held by the top ten. Those who participated ranged in age from roughly 18 to 89 years and resided in 20 to 30 US areas. Sequences were obtained from PBMCs or T cells enriched from blood (not recorded which). This clonotype was sampled from a woman aged 40 to 55 who had recovered from COVID-19.

CDR3 bases: TGTGCCTGGAGACCCACACAGGGAGTGGGCACTGAAGCTTTCTTT. Its protein product is CAWRPTQGVGTEAFF. The chain carries TRBV30 and TRBJ1-1; perhaps TRBD1 as D (6 bases). Trimming removed 3 bases from V and 4 bases from J, with 18 bases in between. The germline gives CDR1 GTSNPN, CDR2 SVGIG (reference sequence). This CDR3 comprises 15 residues.